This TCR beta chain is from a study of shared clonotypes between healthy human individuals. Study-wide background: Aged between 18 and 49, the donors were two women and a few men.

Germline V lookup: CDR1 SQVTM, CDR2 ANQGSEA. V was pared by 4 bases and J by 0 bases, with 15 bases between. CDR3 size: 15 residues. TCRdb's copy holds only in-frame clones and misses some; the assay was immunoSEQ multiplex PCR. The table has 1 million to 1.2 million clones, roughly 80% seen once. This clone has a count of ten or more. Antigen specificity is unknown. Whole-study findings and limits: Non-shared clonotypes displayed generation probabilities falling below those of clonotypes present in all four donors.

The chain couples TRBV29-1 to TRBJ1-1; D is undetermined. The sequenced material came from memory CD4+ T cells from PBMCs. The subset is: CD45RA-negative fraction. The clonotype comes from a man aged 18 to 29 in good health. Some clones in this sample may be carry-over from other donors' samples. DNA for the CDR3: TGCAGCGTTGCCGGTGGGTGGGCAATGAACACTGAAGCTTTCTTT. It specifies CSVAGGWAMNTEAFF.